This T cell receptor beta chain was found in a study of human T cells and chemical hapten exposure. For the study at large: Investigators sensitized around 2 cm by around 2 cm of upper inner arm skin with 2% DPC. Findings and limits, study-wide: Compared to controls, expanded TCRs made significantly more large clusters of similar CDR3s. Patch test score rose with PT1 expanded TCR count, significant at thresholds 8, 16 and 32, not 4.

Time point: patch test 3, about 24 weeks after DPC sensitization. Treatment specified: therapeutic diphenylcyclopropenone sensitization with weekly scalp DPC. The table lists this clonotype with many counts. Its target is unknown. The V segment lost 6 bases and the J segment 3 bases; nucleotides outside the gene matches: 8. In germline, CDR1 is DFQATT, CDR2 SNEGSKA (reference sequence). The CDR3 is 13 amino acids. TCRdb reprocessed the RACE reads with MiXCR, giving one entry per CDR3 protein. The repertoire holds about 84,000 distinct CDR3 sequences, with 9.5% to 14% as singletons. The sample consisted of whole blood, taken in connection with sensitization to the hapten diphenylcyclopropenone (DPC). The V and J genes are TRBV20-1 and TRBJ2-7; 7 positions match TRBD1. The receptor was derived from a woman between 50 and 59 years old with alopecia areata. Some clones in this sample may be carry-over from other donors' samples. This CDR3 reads CSATPAGGYEQYF. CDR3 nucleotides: TGCAGTGCCACCCCCGCAGGGGGCTACGAGCAGTACTTC.